This TCR beta chain was recorded in a study of cytomegalovirus exposure and HLA in healthy donors. This CDR3 spans 14 amino acids. The germline gives CDR1 SQVTM, CDR2 ANQGSEA. Losses at the gene ends were 5 bases for V and 4 bases for J; bases not matched to a gene: 8. Study-wide findings and caveats: In the analysis, some V segments, TRBV6-2 and TRBV6-3 included, were excluded as indistinguishable. The study labeled under 200 TCR beta chains cytomegalovirus-associated. TCR beta V segments were, for the most part, productive about 87% or about 30% of the time in an earlier analysis. Likely technical artifact: a cluster of highly shared sequence variants.

The PCR contained 60 Vbeta and 13 Jbeta primers. Here immunoSEQ multiplex PCR was the method, and the copy in TCRdb shows in-frame clones only, minus some. The sample yields 75,000 to 100,000 clones, around 77% seen once. With regard to this clone: The antigen is unknown.

The sequencing input was PBMCs. This sequence joins TRBV29-1 and TRBJ2-7, with 10 positions matching TRBD2. The sequence was collected from a man in his forties or fifties in good health and CMV-seronegative. The CDR3 DNA reads as TGCAGCGTTAGGGCTAGCGGGAGCAGTTACGAGCAGTACTTC. It encodes CSVRASGSSYEQYF.